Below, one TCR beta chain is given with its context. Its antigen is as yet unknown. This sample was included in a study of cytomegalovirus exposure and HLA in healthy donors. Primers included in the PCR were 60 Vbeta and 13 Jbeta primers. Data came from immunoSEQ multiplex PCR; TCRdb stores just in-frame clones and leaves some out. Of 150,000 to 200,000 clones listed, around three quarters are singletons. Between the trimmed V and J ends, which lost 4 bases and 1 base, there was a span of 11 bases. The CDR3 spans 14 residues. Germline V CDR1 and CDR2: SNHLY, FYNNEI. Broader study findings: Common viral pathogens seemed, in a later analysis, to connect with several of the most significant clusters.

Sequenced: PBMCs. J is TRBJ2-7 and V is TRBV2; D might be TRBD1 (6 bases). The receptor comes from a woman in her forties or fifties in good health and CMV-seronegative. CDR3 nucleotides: TGTGCCAGCAGTGTACAGGGTCGGTCCTACGAGCAGTACTTC. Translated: CASSVQGRSYEQYF. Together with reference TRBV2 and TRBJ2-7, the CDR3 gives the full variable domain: EPEVTQTPSHQVTQMGQEVILRCVPISNHLYFYWYRQILGQKVEFLVSFYNNEISEKSEIFDDQFSVERPDGSNFTLKIRSTKLEDSAMYFCASSVQGRSYEQYFGPGTRLTVT.